The sequence of this TCR beta chain was determined in a study of T cell changes during pregnancy in multiple sclerosis. Data came from immunoSEQ multiplex PCR; TCRdb stores just in-frame clones and leaves some out. The sample has approximately 46,000 clones; 91% are singletons. The sample consisted of CD8+ T cells from peripheral blood mononuclear cells, taken after pregnancy. This TCR derives from a female donor with multiple sclerosis, enrolled in a pregnancy study.

This CDR3 is CASSFNGDGYTF. CDR3 DNA sequence: TGTGCCAGCAGCTTTAACGGGGATGGCTACACCTTC. J is TRBJ1-2 and V is TRBV5-6; D gene uncertain. The CDR3 has 12 amino acids. Germline V gene data show CDR1 as SGHDT and CDR2 as YYEEEE. The V end lost 2 bases, the J end lost 6 bases, and 8 bases lay between the germline ends.